One T cell receptor (beta chain) is described in this entry. The sample belongs to a study of blood T cell repertoires in COVID-19. Study context: Spain, Italy and the United States supplied samples that represented acute and convalescent COVID-19.

The repertoire was sequenced with immunoSEQ multiplex PCR; TCRdb's copy has only in-frame clones and lacks some. The sample holds 250,000 to 300,000 clones, more than 75% seen once. Enrolled through a virtual design, the participants were between 18 and 89 years of age and came from about two dozen US areas. Cohorts were determined from participant-reported clinical history. All recovered Cohort 3 donors got two negative PCRs, got clearance, or saw symptom resolution. This clonotype was obtained from a man in his late teens or twenties who had recovered from COVID-19. Sequenced input: PBMCs or T cells enriched from blood (not recorded which).

The CDR3 spells CASSRQGRHATEAFF. CDR3 DNA sequence: TGTGCCAGCAGCCGACAGGGGCGTCATGCCACTGAAGCTTTCTTT. The chain couples TRBV14 to TRBJ1-1; TRBD1 matches 8 bases. Per germline, CDR1 SGHDN and CDR2 FVKESK. The CDR3 contains 15 residues. V dropped 4 bases and J dropped 4; count of bases not matched to a gene: 8.